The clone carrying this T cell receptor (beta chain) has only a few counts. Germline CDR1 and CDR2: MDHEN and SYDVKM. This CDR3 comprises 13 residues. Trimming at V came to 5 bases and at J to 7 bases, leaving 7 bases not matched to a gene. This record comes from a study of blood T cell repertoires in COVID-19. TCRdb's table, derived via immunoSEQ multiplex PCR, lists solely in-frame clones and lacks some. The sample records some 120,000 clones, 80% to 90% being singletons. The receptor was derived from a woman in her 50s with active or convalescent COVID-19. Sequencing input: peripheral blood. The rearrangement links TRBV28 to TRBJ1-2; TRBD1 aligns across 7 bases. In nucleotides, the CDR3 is TGTGCCAGCAGTACGCGACAGGGTCGTGGCTACACCTTC. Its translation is CASSTRQGRGYTF.